These 29 T cell receptor beta chains were all obtained from the same sample, sequenced in a study of T cells in Graves' hyperthyroidism and ophthalmopathy. What was amplified from RNA transcripts were TCR beta CDR3 regions. With the HTBI primer set, the TCR CDR3 went through a first round of RT-PCR. TCRdb re-called the multiplex PCR reads with MiXCR, one entry per CDR3 protein. The table shows roughly 710,000 distinct CDR3 sequences, with roughly a third occurring only once. The sample was blood. Receptors were obtained from a woman between 40 and 50 years old with Graves' hyperthyroidism.

The chain is built from TRBV6-5 and TRBJ1-6; tentative D call: TRBD1 (5 bases). V was clipped by 0 bases and J by 10 bases, with 16 bases between them. Germline V CDR1 and CDR2: MNHEY, SVGAGI. The CDR3 covers 16 residues. CDR3 bases: TGTGCCAGCAGTTACTCCCGTGGGGGAGGCTCATCACCCCTCCACTTT. This translates into CASSYSRGGGSSPLHF.

This clonotype was seen a handful of times. The genes are TRBV7-2 and TRBJ2-2; 7 bases agree with TRBD2. V lost 1 base to trimming and J lost 3 bases; unmatched junction nucleotides: 5. CDR3 size: 16 residues. Germline CDR1 is SGHTA and CDR2 is FQGNSA. CDR3 amino acids: CASSLVYGGDTGELFF. CDR3 DNA sequence: TGTGCCAGCAGCTTAGTTTATGGGGGGGACACCGGGGAGCTGTTTTTT.

This clonotype was counted ten times or more. This rearrangement joins TRBV7-2 to TRBJ2-7, with D perhaps assigned TRBD1 or TRBD2 (5 bases each). The CDR3 runs 13 residues. V was clipped by 3 bases and J by 12 bases, with 18 bases between them. CDR1 and CDR2 from the germline V gene are SGHTA and FQGNSA. The CDR3 DNA sequence: TGTGCCAGCAGCTTCGAGGGTTGGGACGCTCCGTACTTC. Protein sequence: CASSFEGWDAPYF.

The rearrangement joins TRBV7-2 to TRBJ1-4, with D maybe TRBD1 (5 bases). The CDR3 is 15 amino acids. Germline V gene data show CDR1 as SGHTA and CDR2 as FQGNSA. Trimming shortened V by 1 base and J by 4 bases, and 10 bases separated the two germline ends. CDR3 bases: TGTGCCAGCAGCTTAGTGAGGGGCCTTAATGAAAAACTGTTTTTT. This translates into CASSLVRGLNEKLFF.

J is TRBJ1-1 and V is TRBV12-3 or TRBV12-4; D gene unclear. Trimming removed 4 bases from V and 5 bases from J, with 20 bases in between. The CDR3 contains 16 residues. The CDR3 sequence: CASSYDDWGGETEAFF. The CDR3 DNA sequence: TGTGCCAGCAGTTACGATGATTGGGGAGGAGAAACTGAAGCTTTCTTT.

This clonotype appeared many times. The gene calls are TRBV4-3 and TRBJ2-7, with D unresolved. Trimming removed 0 bases at V and 0 bases at J, with 6 bases between. The CDR3 covers 14 residues. Looked up from germline, CDR1 is LGHNA and CDR2 is YSLEER. The CDR3 DNA follows: TGCGCCAGCAGCCAAGATCTGACCTCCTACGAGCAGTACTTC. Its protein is CASSQDLTSYEQYF.

This clonotype was found many times. V gene TRBV20-1 combines with J gene TRBJ2-7; D remains ambiguous. The CDR3 covers 16 residues. CDR1 DFQATT and CDR2 SNEGSKA come from the germline V gene (reference sequence). Trimming took off 0 bases at V and 3 bases at J, with 18 bases between the two ends. The CDR3 nucleotides are TGCAGTGCTAGAGATGACGAGGTTAGTCCCCTCTACGAGCAGTACTTC. This translates into CSARDDEVSPLYEQYF.

This chain uses TRBV25-1 with TRBJ1-2; 10 bases match TRBD1. Germline V gives CDR1 MGHDK, CDR2 SYGVNS. J gave up 4 bases and V 4 bases, and 6 bases lay outside the gene matches. This CDR3 is built from 15 residues. The CDR3 is CASSVGQGPRYGYTF. The CDR3 coding sequence is TGTGCCAGCAGTGTGGGACAGGGGCCCCGCTATGGCTACACCTTC.

A few counts support this clonotype. The rearrangement links TRBV27 to TRBJ2-7; D is ambiguous. The germline CDR1 and CDR2 sequences are MNHEY and SMNVEV (reference sequence). Deletions cut 9 bases from V and 3 bases from J, with 12 bases between. The CDR3 sequence is 12 residues long. CDR3: CASGPPNYEQYF. CDR3 nucleotide sequence: TGTGCCAGTGGACCGCCGAACTACGAGCAGTACTTC.

The CDR3 sequence is CAISKRAAYEQYF. CDR3 sequence (DNA): TGTGCCATCAGTAAGCGGGCAGCCTACGAGCAGTACTTC. V usage is TRBV10-3 and J usage is TRBJ2-7; D is possibly TRBD2 (6 bases). The CDR3 is 13 amino acids. The ends were cut back, 5 bases at V and 2 bases at J, with 10 bases in the middle. Germline values: CDR1 ENHRY, CDR2 SYGVKD.

A few counts support this clonotype. The gene calls are TRBV4-3 and TRBJ1-2; D not certain. V lost 0 bases to trimming and J lost 2 bases, with 10 bases between them. CDR1 LGHNA and CDR2 YSLEER come from the germline V gene. There are 15 residues in the CDR3. The CDR3 sequence is CASSQDRGINYGYTF. The CDR3 nucleotides are TGCGCCAGCAGCCAAGACCGGGGAATCAACTATGGCTACACCTTC.

The rearrangement uses TRBV10-3 and TRBJ2-7; 13 bases match TRBD2. The junction had 3 bases not matched to a gene; V was cut back by 3 bases and J by 1 base. CDR1 ENHRY and CDR2 SYGVKD come from the germline V gene. The CDR3 totals 16 residues. CDR3 DNA: TGTGCCATCAGTGAAGGACTAGCGGGGGTGTCCTACGAGCAGTACTTC. This codes for CAISEGLAGVSYEQYF.

This clonotype has ten or more counts. This chain joins TRBV7-9 and TRBJ1-2; D gene ambiguous. This CDR3 is 13 amino acids long. V was cut by 3 bases and J by 5 bases, with 10 bases left in between. Germline CDR1 reads SEHNR; CDR2 reads FQNEAQ (reference sequence). CDR3 loop: CASSFGVDYGYTF. For the CDR3, the DNA is TGTGCCAGCAGCTTCGGTGTTGATTATGGCTACACCTTC.

The rearrangement links TRBV7-2 to TRBJ2-5, with D possibly being TRBD2 (6 bases). V shed 0 bases and J shed 9 bases, with 17 bases lying between them. This CDR3 comprises 15 residues. Germline loops: CDR1 SGHTA, CDR2 FQGNSA. The CDR3 bases are TGTGCCAGCAGCTTAGCGCCGGGGGTAGGGCAGCCCCAGTACTTC. Residues: CASSLAPGVGQPQYF.

This clonotype came up many times. The CDR3: CASSLTAGGVNQPQHF. The CDR3 nucleotides read TGTGCCAGCAGCTTAACGGCAGGGGGTGTGAATCAGCCCCAGCATTTT. The rearrangement links TRBV7-2 to TRBJ1-5; 7 bases align to TRBD1. V was clipped by 2 bases and J by 4 bases; unmatched bases: 8. Germline CDR1 reads SGHTA; CDR2 reads FQGNSA. This CDR3 region has 16 residues.

The V call is TRBV29-1, the J call TRBJ1-2; 9 nucleotides agree with TRBD1. Germline trimming cut 7 bases from V and 3 bases from J; bases unmatched to any gene: 9. CDR1 SQVTM and CDR2 ANQGSEA come from the germline V gene. This CDR3 contains 14 residues. This CDR3 reads CSGTGDESHYGYTF. The CDR3 nucleotides are TGCAGCGGGACAGGGGACGAGAGTCACTATGGCTACACCTTC.

The chain couples TRBV28 to TRBJ1-5, with D perhaps TRBD1 (5 bases). This CDR3 has 18 residues. The V gene's germline CDR1 is MDHEN and CDR2 SYDVKM. The germline V and J ends were trimmed by 2 bases and 4 bases, with 21 bases remaining between them. The CDR3 here is CASSLGTGIGMWNQPQHF. The CDR3, as DNA: TGTGCCAGCAGTTTAGGGACGGGGATAGGAATGTGGAATCAGCCCCAGCATTTT.

This clonotype was counted between two and nine times. Here the CDR3 DNA reads TGCGCCAGCAGCTTGTCCGCGAATGCCATCGAGACCCAGTACTTC. It yields the protein CASSLSANAIETQYF. This chain links TRBV5-1 with TRBJ2-5; D is uncertain. V lost 1 base and J lost 5, with 15 bases in between. CDR3 length equals 15 residues. Per germline, CDR1 SGHRS and CDR2 YFSETQ.

This clonotype was observed a single time. The J gene is TRBJ2-5, the V gene TRBV5-1, with a tentative D call TRBD1 (6 bases). The CDR3 is 15 amino acids. Germline lookup yields CDR1 SGHRS and CDR2 YFSETQ. V shed 4 bases and J shed 4 bases, with 17 bases lying between them. The CDR3 sequence: CASSLGAPGGETQYF. The CDR3 DNA sequence: TGCGCCAGCAGCCTGGGGGCGCCCGGAGGAGAGACCCAGTACTTC.

The chain recombines TRBV15 with TRBJ2-7; 9 bases are shared with TRBD2. Germline CDR1 reads LNHNV; CDR2 reads YYDKDF (reference sequence). Trimming took 3 bases from V and 1 from J; bases not matched to a gene: 19. CDR3 length: 20 amino acids. The CDR3 loop reads CATSRGEWGGGAIKSYEQYF. The CDR3 nucleotides read TGTGCCACCAGCAGGGGCGAGTGGGGCGGGGGGGCGATTAAATCCTACGAGCAGTACTTC.

This clonotype turned up a few times. The chain couples TRBV5-6 to TRBJ2-5; D is unclear. Germline-derived CDR1 and CDR2 are SGHDT and YYEEEE. The CDR3 totals 13 residues. The V end lost 4 bases, the J end lost 5 bases, and 12 bases lay between the germline ends. The CDR3 DNA reads as TGTGCCAGCAGCCCCGGCCACCGGGAGACCCAGTACTTC. It specifies CASSPGHRETQYF.

This clonotype was observed a handful of times. This chain links TRBV12-3 or TRBV12-4 with TRBJ1-2; D not certain. There are 19 residues in the CDR3. V lost 1 base, J lost 4 bases, and 25 bases lay in between. CDR3 sequence (DNA): TGTGCCAGCAGTTTAGGCCCCGGGAGGGCGCCGGGGTTAGGCTATGGCTACACCTTC. This encodes CASSLGPGRAPGLGYGYTF.

This clonotype was detected a few times. Compared with germline, one end of the junction differs, possibly owing to a read error. The chain is built from TRBV10-3 and TRBJ2-7, with TRBD2 matching 8 bases. Germline loops: CDR1 ENHRY, CDR2 SYGVKD. This CDR3 has 16 amino acids. CDR3: CASSSPQAGAAYEQYF. CDR3 nucleotides: TGTGCCAGCAGTTCCCCCCAAGCGGGAGCGGCGTACGAGCAGTACTTC.

The chain links TRBV10-3 to TRBJ2-2; 9 bases line up with TRBD1. J lost 10 bases, V lost 10 bases, and 13 bases had no gene match. Germline CDR1 and CDR2: ENHRY and SYGVKD. The CDR3 runs 14 residues. CDR3 protein: CATRDRDRDEELFF. For the CDR3, the DNA is TGTGCCACACGCGACCGGGACAGGGACGAGGAGCTGTTTTTT.

The CDR3 sequence: CSARAGALGNQPQHF. As DNA, the CDR3 is TGCAGTGCTAGGGCCGGGGCCCTAGGGAATCAGCCCCAGCATTTT. V gene TRBV20-1 combines with J gene TRBJ1-5; possible D gene TRBD1, 5 bases. CDR3 size: 15 residues. The V gene's germline CDR1 is DFQATT and CDR2 SNEGSKA (reference sequence). Trimming left V 3 bases short and J 4 bases short, with 16 bases between.

The chain uses TRBV11-3 and TRBJ2-7; TRBD2 agrees at 9 bases. CDR3 length: 15 residues. The ends lost 6 bases at V and 7 bases at J; junction bases unmatched: 13. Germline values: CDR1 SGHNT, CDR2 YENEEA. CDR3 nucleotides: TGTGCCAGCAGTCGAGCGGGGGGCGCTTACAATGAGCAGTACTTC. Its protein is CASSRAGGAYNEQYF.

The V and J genes are TRBV12-3 or TRBV12-4 and TRBJ2-3; D possibly uses TRBD1 or TRBD2 (5 bases each). V gave up 0 bases and J gave up 2 bases, with 6 bases separating them. CDR3 length equals 14 residues. Here the CDR3 DNA reads TGTGCCAGCAGTTTAGCGGGACCCACAGATACGCAGTATTTT. Protein: CASSLAGPTDTQYF.

This rearrangement joins TRBV7-9 to TRBJ2-7; D is perhaps TRBD2 (5 bases). CDR1 is SEHNR, CDR2 FQNEAQ, per germline (reference sequence). With 5 bases removed from V and 2 bases from J, the gap between germline ends came to 13 bases. The CDR3 consists of 14 residues. The CDR3 region has the DNA TGTGCCAGCAGCCAACTCCGGGGTACCTACGAGCAGTACTTC. It codes for CASSQLRGTYEQYF.

This clonotype has just a few counts. The gene calls are TRBV4-1 and TRBJ1-1; D unclear. CDR3 size: 13 residues. Looked up from germline, CDR1 is MGHRA and CDR2 is YSYEKL. Trimming left V 1 base short and J 3 bases short, with 6 bases between. CDR3 region: CASSQAEYTEAFF. The CDR3 bases are TGCGCCAGCAGCCAAGCCGAATACACTGAAGCTTTCTTT.